This is a list of T cell receptor beta chains from one sample in a study of CD8 T cells in Susac syndrome. TCRdb reprocessed the immunoSEQ multiplex PCR reads via MiXCR and lists one record per CDR3 protein. The sample records around 150,000 distinct CDR3 sequences, 94% being singletons. Source material: CD8+ T cells from PBMCs. All receptors come from a human donor in good health. The CDR3 runs from the conserved cysteine through the conserved F or W. D genes are given only for firm matches. Some rows have no size entry. The others give once, few or many, or a class for an expanded clone.

clone_size,d_call,j_call,v_call,cdr3_aa,cdr3_nt
.,.,TRBJ2-1,TRBV27,CASTPASESYNEQFF,TGTGCCAGCACCCCCGCTAGCGAGTCCTACAATGAGCAGTTCTTC
once,.,TRBJ1-1,TRBV4-1,CASSQGQDEAFF,TGTGCCAGCAGCCAAGGGCAGGATGAAGCTTTCTTT
.,TRBD1,TRBJ1-2,TRBV29-1,CSAWTGDGYTF,TGCAGCGCATGGACAGGGGATGGCTACACCTTC
.,.,TRBJ2-3,TRBV20-1,CSANSGEDSTDTQYF,TGCAGTGCTAACTCCGGGGAGGATAGCACAGATACGCAGTATTTT
.,TRBD2,TRBJ2-3,TRBV11-2,CASSSEAGGPGGTQYF,TGTGCCAGCAGCTCAGAAGCGGGAGGGCCGGGCGGTACGCAGTATTTT
.,.,TRBJ2-7,TRBV15,CATSSRTGAHEQYF,TGTGCCACCAGCAGTAGAACCGGGGCCCACGAGCAGTACTTC
.,.,TRBJ2-3,TRBV29-1,CIVQDLRGDTQYF,TGCATCGTCCAGGACCTCAGGGGCGATACGCAGTATTTT
.,.,TRBJ2-7,TRBV2,CASSETYLGQYF,TGTGCCAGCAGTGAAACGTATCTAGGGCAGTACTTC
.,.,TRBJ1-1,TRBV27,CASSLFTGSNTEAFF,TGTGCCAGCAGTTTATTTACAGGATCGAACACTGAAGCTTTCTTT
.,.,TRBJ1-2,TRBV12-3/TRBV12-4,CASSTTSYGYTF,TGTGCCAGCAGCACAACAAGCTATGGCTACACCTTC
.,.,TRBJ2-7,TRBV29-1,CSAHLGSYEQYF,TGCAGCGCCCACCTGGGCTCCTACGAGCAGTACTTC
.,.,TRBJ2-7,TRBV28,CASLSPRGSGPGRYEQYF,TGTGCCAGTCTCTCCCCCAGAGGGAGTGGCCCAGGGCGGTACGAGCAGTACTTC
.,.,TRBJ2-2,TRBV5-1,CASSLGLGENTGELFF,TGCGCCAGCAGCTTGGGACTAGGCGAGAACACCGGGGAGCTGTTTTTT